Listed here are 21 T cell receptor beta chains from one sample, sequenced in a study of T cells in Graves' hyperthyroidism and ophthalmopathy. RNA transcripts provided the source from which TCR beta CDR3 regions were amplified. When the TCR CDR3 underwent first-round RT-PCR, the HTBI primer set was used. TCRdb fed the multiplex PCR reads into MiXCR, producing one record per CDR3 protein. In the table there are about 400,000 distinct CDR3 sequences, just under 25% of which are singletons. Material: blood. Source of these receptors: a man aged 45-65 years with Graves' hyperthyroidism.

This clonotype was seen many times. The gene calls are TRBV2 and TRBJ2-1; a weak D match, TRBD2 (6 bases). Germline V lookup: CDR1 SNHLY, CDR2 FYNNEI. This CDR3 has 15 residues. The V and J ends lost 7 bases and 5 bases respectively, with 18 bases between them. The CDR3 DNA reads as TGTGCCAGCAACAGTGAAGGGACTCCACACAATGAGCAGTTCTTC. Its translation: CASNSEGTPHNEQFF.

As DNA, the CDR3 is TGCAGCGTTGGACAGGGGGCCGGGGAGCTGTTTTTT. Amino acids: CSVGQGAGELFF. The chain uses TRBV29-1 and TRBJ2-2, with 9 nucleotides matching TRBD1. This CDR3 spans 12 amino acids. Trimming took 4 bases from V and 6 from J; bases not matched to a gene: 0. Germline CDR1 SQVTM, CDR2 ANQGSEA.

V gene TRBV28 combines with J gene TRBJ2-5; TRBD2 aligns across 8 bases. This CDR3 contains 12 residues. Germline CDR1 reads MDHEN; CDR2 reads SYDVKM. V was clipped by 8 bases and J by 5 bases; unmatched bases: 4. CDR3 sequence: CASGLAGETQYF. The CDR3 coding sequence is TGTGCCAGCGGACTAGCCGGGGAGACCCAGTACTTC.

As regards this clonotype: The junction departs from germline at one end; a sequencing error may be responsible. The gene calls are TRBV5-6 and TRBJ2-2, with 8 bases that match TRBD1. From germline, CDR1 is SGHDT and CDR2 YYEEEE. The CDR3 runs to 19 residues. The CDR3 DNA reads TGTGCCAGCAGCTTGGTCATCGGCCAGGGGGCTGTGGACACCGGGGGGCTGTTTTTT. This codes for CASSLVIGQGAVDTGGLFF.

This clonotype showed up just a few times. The V gene is TRBV24-1, the J gene TRBJ1-2; possibly TRBD1 for D (5 bases). The germline V gene encodes CDR1 KGHDR and CDR2 SFDVKD. Trimming cost V 4 bases and J 0 bases, with 23 bases left between them. The CDR3 contains 19 residues. CDR3 region: CATSEIGGASTSTNYGYTF. CDR3 bases: TGTGCCACCAGTGAGATCGGAGGGGCCTCGACCTCTACTAACTATGGCTACACCTTC.

V usage is TRBV7-9 and J usage is TRBJ1-2; D possibly corresponds to TRBD1 (5 bases). The CDR3 contains 12 residues. Looked up from germline, CDR1 is SEHNR and CDR2 is FQNEAQ (reference sequence). V was clipped by 5 bases and J by 14 bases, with 18 bases between them. CDR3 amino acids: CASSPRDGRGTF. The CDR3 DNA follows: TGTGCCAGCAGCCCCCGGGACGGCCGCGGAACCTTC.

The CDR3 loop is CASSEAQGGETQYF. The CDR3 nucleotides are TGTGCCAGCAGTGAAGCTCAGGGTGGCGAGACCCAGTACTTC. The rearrangement links TRBV6-1 to TRBJ2-5, with D possibly matching TRBD1 (5 bases). The CDR3 consists of 14 residues. Germline CDR1 MNHNS, CDR2 SASEGT. V gave up 0 bases and J gave up 5 bases, with 10 bases separating them.

The chain joins TRBV7-9 to TRBJ2-1, with TRBD2 identical over 11 bases. There are 16 residues in the CDR3. Germline V gene sequence: CDR1 SEHNR, CDR2 FQNEAQ (reference sequence). Trimming at V came to 5 bases and at J to 4 bases, leaving 7 bases not matched to a gene. CDR3 bases: TGTGCCAGCAGCGGCTCGACTAGCGGGAAATACAATGAGCAGTTCTTC. Its translation: CASSGSTSGKYNEQFF.

This clonotype turned up a few times. This rearrangement joins TRBV19 to TRBJ2-3, with D perhaps matching TRBD2 (5 bases). CDR3 length: 15 amino acids. V shed 2 bases and J shed 2 bases, with 11 bases lying between them. Germline assignment: CDR1 LNHDA and CDR2 SQIVND (reference sequence). CDR3 coding DNA: TGTGCCAGTAGTATAATTGCGGGCACCACAGATACGCAGTATTTT. It codes for CASSIIAGTTDTQYF.

The V gene is TRBV20-1, the J gene TRBJ2-7, with TRBD2 matching 10 bases. Trimming took 3 bases from V and 7 from J; bases not matched to a gene: 3. The CDR3 covers 12 residues. Germline V gene data show CDR1 as DFQATT and CDR2 as SNEGSKA (reference sequence). CDR3 protein: CSARPSGGEQYF. CDR3 nucleotide sequence: TGCAGTGCTAGGCCTAGCGGGGGTGAGCAGTACTTC.

CDR3 region: CSARTGGASRNTEAFF. Here the CDR3 DNA reads TGCAGTGCGCGGACAGGGGGCGCAAGTAGGAACACTGAAGCTTTCTTT. V usage is TRBV20-1 and J usage is TRBJ1-1, with 11 bases aligning to TRBD1. Germline CDR1 DFQATT, CDR2 SNEGSKA (reference sequence). J gave up 1 base and V 6 bases, and 10 bases lay outside the gene matches. The CDR3 is 16 residues long.

This clonotype was counted a few times. CDR3 sequence: CASSVEYSNQPQHF. CDR3 coding DNA: TGTGCCAGCAGTGTGGAGTATAGCAATCAGCCCCAGCATTTT. The chain carries TRBV6-1 and TRBJ1-5, with no clear D. Germline assignment: CDR1 MNHNS and CDR2 SASEGT. The CDR3 contains 14 residues. V shed 4 bases and J shed 0 bases, with 7 bases lying between them.

This clonotype was counted many times. The chain links TRBV12-3 or TRBV12-4 to TRBJ2-7; D may be TRBD2 (5 bases). The CDR3 has 12 amino acids. Trimming removed 10 bases from V and 7 bases from J, with 17 bases in between. The CDR3 DNA sequence: TGTGCCATTGGTCTAGCCTCGGGGGAGCAGTACTTC. Translating gives CAIGLASGEQYF.

In its sample, this clonotype was seen a few times. The chain carries TRBV6-2 or TRBV6-3 and TRBJ2-2, with 11 bases identical to TRBD2. Germline-derived CDR1 and CDR2 are MNHEY and SVGEGT. V was pared by 4 bases and J by 7 bases, with 5 bases of the junction left unmatched. CDR3 length equals 15 residues. In nucleotides, the CDR3 is TGTGCCAGCAGTTCCGGGACTAGCGGATTCGGGGAGCTGTTTTTT. Amino acids: CASSSGTSGFGELFF.

There are a few counts of this clonotype. This chain connects TRBV27 to TRBJ1-1, with D perhaps matching TRBD1 (5 bases). CDR1 and CDR2 (germline): MNHEY, SMNVEV (reference sequence). The germline V and J ends were trimmed by 6 bases and 4 bases, with 15 bases remaining between them. CDR3 size: 14 residues. The CDR3 sequence: CASSELRVGTEAFF. The DNA of the CDR3 is TGTGCCAGCAGCGAACTCAGGGTAGGCACTGAAGCTTTCTTT.

This clonotype was seen only a few times. The V and J genes are TRBV6-4 and TRBJ1-6; D is unclear. The germline V gene encodes CDR1 MRHNA and CDR2 SNTAGT. Between the trimmed V and J ends, which lost 3 bases and 10 bases, there was a span of 10 bases. The CDR3 is 13 amino acids. CDR3 bases: TGTGCCAGCAGTGAATCCGTCGGGTCACCCCTCCACTTT. Translating it yields CASSESVGSPLHF.

This sequence joins TRBV29-1 and TRBJ1-5; weak D call: TRBD1 (5 bases). Germline V gene sequence: CDR1 SQVTM, CDR2 ANQGSEA. This CDR3 contains 13 residues. V lost 6 bases, J lost 7 bases, and 16 bases lay in between. The CDR3 loop is CSVAQGDGQPQHF. CDR3 nucleotide sequence: TGCAGCGTCGCCCAGGGAGACGGGCAGCCCCAGCATTTT. The full variable domain, completed using reference TRBV29-1 and TRBJ1-5, is SAVISQKPSRDICQRGTSLTIQCQVDSQVTMMFWYRQQPGQSLTLIATANQGSEATYESGFVIDKFPISRPNLTFSTLTVSNMSPEDSSIYLCSVAQGDGQPQHFGDGTRLSIL.

This clonotype was seen many times. V usage is TRBV11-3 and J usage is TRBJ2-1; maybe TRBD2 (5 bases). Germline CDR1 is SGHNT and CDR2 is YENEEA. This CDR3 contains 12 residues. Trimming took off 3 bases at V and 9 bases at J, with 9 bases between the two ends. The CDR3 sequence: CASSFPEGEQFF. In nucleotides, the CDR3 is TGTGCCAGCAGCTTCCCAGAGGGTGAGCAGTTCTTC.

This clonotype has just a few counts. J is TRBJ2-1 and V is TRBV7-9; 9 nucleotides agree with TRBD1. Unmatched junction bases numbered 3, after V lost 5 bases and J lost 7 bases. This CDR3 is built from 13 residues. Germline-derived CDR1 and CDR2 are SEHNR and FQNEAQ (reference sequence). Here the CDR3 DNA reads TGTGCCAGCAGCCAAGGGACAGGGAATGAGCAGTTCTTC. Residues: CASSQGTGNEQFF.

The CDR3 sequence is CSAYSRAYYEQYF. The CDR3 nucleotides read TGCAGTGCCTACTCCCGGGCTTACTACGAGCAGTACTTC. The chain links TRBV20-1 to TRBJ2-7, with D unclear. The CDR3 contains 13 residues. Germline V lookup: CDR1 DFQATT, CDR2 SNEGSKA (reference sequence). Trimming shortened V by 6 bases and J by 3 bases, and 15 bases separated the two germline ends.

The chain couples TRBV9 to TRBJ1-2; a weak D match, TRBD1 (5 bases). The V end lost 3 bases, the J end lost 4 bases, and 10 bases lay between the germline ends. The CDR3 consists of 13 residues. The germline gives CDR1 SGDLS, CDR2 YYNGEE. Here the CDR3 reads CASSGQRGYGYTF. The CDR3 DNA reads as TGTGCCAGCAGCGGACAGAGAGGCTATGGCTACACCTTC.